This T cell receptor (beta chain) was recovered during a study of tumor and adjacent non-tumor tissue in lung cancer. Across the whole study: The patients, around 9 men and roughly 5 women, were roughly 30 to 85 with stage I to III disease. Study-wide findings and caveats: Compared with tumor, normal lung showed significantly lower TCR diversity. Tumor repertoires had a smaller top 100 clone share than normal lung.

No cell sorting was done before RNA was extracted from the tissue. CDR1 is SGHNT and CDR2 is YYREEE in the germline V gene (reference sequence). The CDR3 extends over 13 amino acids. In the case of this clonotype: Its antigen is unknown. Sequence at one end of the junction differs from germline and may be a read error.

TCRbeta libraries were built with three rounds of nested PCR, modified from ARM-PCR. TCRdb reprocessed the multiplex PCR reads via MiXCR and lists one record per CDR3 protein. The sample comprises fewer than 120,000 distinct CDR3 sequences, under 90% of which are singletons, and under 25% rests with the top ten. This sequence originates from a man between 70 and 80 years old with non-small cell lung cancer. Sequencing was done on a sample of lung tumor tissue. The rearrangement joins TRBV5-4 to TRBJ1-2; D is uncertain. The CDR3 is CTSSLEVNYGYTF. CDR3 sequence (DNA): TGTACCAGCAGTCTGGAGGTTAACTATGGCTACACCTTC.